This entry features one TCR beta chain sequence. The data stem from a study of blood T cell repertoires in COVID-19. Study details: Sites in the United States, Italy and Spain provided acute and convalescent COVID-19 samples.

CDR3 length: 15 amino acids. The junction had 11 bases not matched to a gene; V was cut back by 4 bases and J by 7 bases. Germline CDR1 KGHDR, CDR2 SFDVKD. Repertoires were generated with immunoSEQ multiplex PCR, while TCRdb's copy carries only in-frame clones and drops some. In the table there are roughly 200,000 clones, over 80% of which are singletons. The sequenced sample was PBMCs or T cells enriched from blood (not recorded which). V is TRBV24-1 and J is TRBJ1-2; 7 bases are shared with TRBD1. The source of this sequence is a man aged 18 to 30 with acute COVID-19. CDR3 sequence reads: CATSDPRQGDPGYTF. The CDR3, as DNA: TGTGCCACCAGTGACCCCCGACAGGGCGACCCTGGCTACACCTTC.